This T cell receptor beta chain is from a study of shared clonotypes between healthy human individuals. Turning to the study itself: CD4 naive and memory got three plates each, CD8 naive two, CD8 memory one.

The CDR3 covers 12 residues. The V gene end was trimmed by 3 bases and the J gene end by 6 bases; junction bases not matched to a gene: 1. Germline CDR1 is SGHVS and CDR2 is FNYEAQ. Libraries were prepared by immunoSEQ multiplex PCR; TCRdb keeps only in-frame clonotypes and omits some of them. Of around 690,000 clones in the sample, roughly 91% were seen once. Material: memory CD8+ T cells from PBMCs. The sample's subset: CD45RO+ cells pooled with CCR7-negative TemRA cells. The sequence derives from a man aged 18 to 30 in good health. Some clones in this sample may be carry-over from other donors' samples. The chain links TRBV7-6 to TRBJ1-1; 7 nucleotides agree with TRBD1. CDR3 DNA: TGTGCCAGCAGCTTCGGGACAGCTGAAGCTTTCTTT. Translated: CASSFGTAEAFF. Full variable domain (rest looked up from reference TRBV7-6 and TRBJ1-1): GAGVSQSPRYKVTKRGQDVALRCDPISGHVSLYWYRQALGQGPEFLTYFNYEAQQDKSGLPNDRFSAERPEGSISTLTIQRTEQRDSAMYRCASSFGTAEAFFGQGTRLTVV.